This T cell receptor beta chain originates from a study of blood T cell repertoires in COVID-19. Study summary: The United States, Italy and Spain were the sources of the acute and convalescent COVID-19 samples.

In the original workflow: Reference gene primer amplification gave nucleated cell count estimates. Sequenced by immunoSEQ multiplex PCR; TCRdb stores in-frame clones only, minus some. V and J calls and clone size are copied from that table; D and trimming were computed from the DNA. The table has more than 75,000 clones, approximately 84% seen once. Trimming took 0 bases from V and 0 from J, leaving 13 bases between them. The CDR3 has 17 amino acids. Germline V gene sequence: CDR1 LGHDT, CDR2 YNNKEL (reference sequence). There are a few counts of this clone. This TCR derives from a human donor in a cohort sampled during active COVID-19. The sequencing sample was made of peripheral blood. V is TRBV3-1 (or the pseudogene TRBV3-2) and J is TRBJ2-3; TRBD2 is a possible D gene (6 bases). The CDR3 DNA sequence: TGTGCCAGCAGCCAAGACCGGGACTCATCTAGCACAGATACGCAGTATTTT. Translated: CASSQDRDSSSTDTQYF.